This entry lists 25 T cell receptor beta chains sequenced from one sample in a study of PD-L1 blockade in urothelial cancer. Time point noted: pretreatment peripheral blood. Measured with immunoSEQ multiplex PCR; TCRdb has only the in-frame clones, and not every one. The sample lists tens of thousands of clones, around four fifths seen once, with 6.8% in the top ten. The input for sequencing was PBMCs, taken around atezolizumab (anti-PD-L1) treatment. The receptors were gathered from a man in his sixties with urothelial cancer.

The chain has TRBV6-1 and TRBJ2-7; TRBD1 agrees at 7 bases. This CDR3 is 15 amino acids long. Germline CDR1 MNHNS, CDR2 SASEGT. V lost 6 bases to trimming and J lost 0 bases; unmatched junction nucleotides: 8. The DNA of the CDR3 is TGTGCCAGCAGCCAAGACAGGGCTTCCTCCTACGAGCAGTACTTC. This gives the protein CASSQDRASSYEQYF.

The V and J genes are TRBV18 and TRBJ2-7, with 8 bases identical to TRBD2. V shed 0 bases and J 3 bases; nucleotides not matched to a gene: 7. CDR3 length: 16 amino acids. Germline V lookup: CDR1 KGHSH, CDR2 LQKENI. CDR3 loop: CASSPPVRGGIYEQYF. CDR3 DNA: TGTGCCAGCTCACCACCGGTACGGGGGGGGATCTACGAGCAGTACTTC.

V and J are TRBV15 and TRBJ2-1, with D perhaps matching TRBD2 (5 bases). The V and J ends lost 1 base and 3 bases respectively, with 10 bases between them. Looked up from germline, CDR1 is LNHNV and CDR2 is YYDKDF (reference sequence). The length of the CDR3 is 15 residues. CDR3 in amino acids: CATSRARTGYNEQFF. The CDR3 nucleotides read TGTGCCACCAGCAGAGCTCGGACTGGCTACAATGAGCAGTTCTTC.

This chain uses TRBV28 with TRBJ2-1; TRBD1 matches at 10 bases. J was trimmed by 7 bases and V by 6 bases; bases with no gene match: 12. The CDR3 runs to 16 residues. Germline V gene data show CDR1 as MDHEN and CDR2 as SYDVKM. CDR3 sequence reads: CASSPPGGQGTNEQFF. DNA for the CDR3: TGTGCCAGCAGCCCACCGGGGGGACAGGGGACAAATGAGCAGTTCTTC.

This chain connects TRBV5-1 to TRBJ2-5; D may be TRBD1 (6 bases). This CDR3 has 13 residues. V was shortened by 8 bases and J by 0 bases, with 11 bases between the two germline ends. Looked up from germline, CDR1 is SGHRS and CDR2 is YFSETQ. CDR3 protein: CASKQGNQETQYF. The CDR3 region has the DNA TGCGCCAGTAAACAGGGAAACCAAGAGACCCAGTACTTC.

V gene TRBV7-9 combines with J gene TRBJ2-1; D is ambiguous. This CDR3 region has 13 residues. Per germline, CDR1 SEHNR and CDR2 FQNEAQ (reference sequence). V lost 0 bases and J 5 bases, leaving 5 bases between the germline ends. The CDR3 reads CASSLAGDNEQFF. The CDR3 bases are TGTGCCAGCAGCTTAGCCGGAGACAATGAGCAGTTCTTC.

This clone was counted only a few times. V and J are TRBV18 and TRBJ1-1, with D unresolved. The V gene's germline CDR1 is KGHSH and CDR2 LQKENI. The CDR3 length is 16 residues. The V gene lost 0 bases and the J gene lost 0 bases, with 11 bases spanning the gap. CDR3 in amino acids: CASSPPSSAMNTEAFF. In nucleotides, the CDR3 is TGTGCCAGCTCACCACCGAGCTCTGCCATGAACACTGAAGCTTTCTTT.

The chain joins TRBV6-1 to TRBJ2-3; 9 bases map to TRBD2. The V gene end was trimmed by 6 bases and the J gene end by 5 bases; junction bases not matched to a gene: 12. CDR3 length: 16 amino acids. Germline CDR1 and CDR2: MNHNS and SASEGT. The CDR3 nucleotides are TGTGCCAGCAGAGAAACGCGGGGGGGCAGGCGAGATACGCAGTATTTT. Encoded protein: CASRETRGGRRDTQYF.

The chain uses TRBV6-4 and TRBJ1-2; D gene ambiguous. The CDR3 has 14 amino acids. Germline lookup yields CDR1 MRHNA and CDR2 SNTAGT. Trimming pared 2 bases from V and 5 bases from J, leaving 12 bases between. The CDR3: CASSDNRGSYGYTF. The CDR3 nucleotides are TGTGCCAGCAGTGACAACCGGGGTAGTTATGGCTACACCTTC.

This chain links TRBV6-1 with TRBJ1-4; perhaps TRBD1 as D (6 bases). This CDR3 comprises 15 residues. Germline assignment: CDR1 MNHNS and CDR2 SASEGT. Trimming took 2 bases from V and 6 from J, leaving 13 bases between them. CDR3 bases: TGTGCCAGCAGTGAAACAGTACAGGGTGATGAAAAACTGTTTTTT. It yields the protein CASSETVQGDEKLFF.

This rearrangement joins TRBV11-3 to TRBJ2-1; D unclear. Germline assignment: CDR1 SGHNT and CDR2 YENEEA. This CDR3 has 13 amino acids. The V gene lost 1 base and the J gene lost 7 bases, with 8 bases spanning the gap. This CDR3 reads CASSLGPRNEQFF. The CDR3 DNA follows: TGTGCCAGCAGCTTAGGCCCTAGAAATGAGCAGTTCTTC.

The chain combines TRBV5-1 with TRBJ2-3; D not resolved. CDR1 SGHRS and CDR2 YFSETQ come from the germline V gene. V shed 0 bases and J shed 3 bases, with 8 bases lying between them. This CDR3 has 14 amino acids. The CDR3: CASSLDIDTDTQYF. CDR3 DNA sequence: TGCGCCAGCAGCTTGGACATTGATACAGATACGCAGTATTTT.

The chain links TRBV5-1 to TRBJ2-1, with TRBD2 matching 10 bases. Unmatched junction bases numbered 2, after V lost 1 base and J lost 1 base. The CDR3 extends over 16 amino acids. CDR1 is SGHRS and CDR2 is YFSETQ in the germline V gene. The chain's CDR3 is CASSLPSGGSYNEQFF. Written as DNA, the CDR3 is TGCGCCAGCAGCTTGCCTAGCGGGGGTTCCTACAATGAGCAGTTCTTC. Filled out from reference TRBV5-1 and TRBJ2-1, the complete variable domain reads KAGVTQTPRYLIKTRGQQVTLSCSPISGHRSVSWYQQTPGQGLQFLFEYFSETQRNKGNFPGRFSGRQFSNSRSEMNVSTLELGDSALYLCASSLPSGGSYNEQFFGPGTRLTVL.

The rearrangement joins TRBV7-2 to TRBJ2-3, with 9 nucleotides matching TRBD2. V lost 3 bases and J lost 3; bases outside the gene matches: 4. CDR3 size: 15 residues. Germline assignment: CDR1 SGHTA and CDR2 FQGNSA. The CDR3 region is CASSFSGGRTDTQYF. CDR3 nucleotide sequence: TGTGCCAGCAGCTTCAGCGGGGGGCGAACAGATACGCAGTATTTT. Together with reference TRBV7-2 and TRBJ2-3, the CDR3 gives the full variable domain: GAGVSQSPSNKVTEKGKDVELRCDPISGHTALYWYRQSLGQGLEFLIYFQGNSAPDKSGLPSDRFSAERTGGSVSTLTIQRTQQEDSAVYLCASSFSGGRTDTQYFGPGTRLTVL.

The chain carries TRBV25-1 and TRBJ1-6; D perhaps matches TRBD1 (6 bases). The CDR3 covers 18 residues. Between the trimmed V and J ends, which lost 3 bases and 4 bases, there was a span of 19 bases. The V gene's germline CDR1 is MGHDK and CDR2 SYGVNS. The CDR3 here is CASSDPTIQGQYNSPLHF. CDR3 sequence (DNA): TGTGCCAGCAGTGATCCTACGATCCAGGGGCAGTATAATTCACCCCTCCACTTT. Complete variable domain (other parts from reference TRBV25-1 and TRBJ1-6): EADIYQTPRYLVIGTGKKITLECSQTMGHDKMYWYQQDPGMELHLIHYSYGVNSTEKGDLSSESTVSRIRTEHFPLTLESARPSHTSQYLCASSDPTIQGQYNSPLHFGNGTRLTVT.

This chain links TRBV14 with TRBJ1-1, with a tentative D call TRBD1 (6 bases). Germline CDR1 SGHDN, CDR2 FVKESK. The CDR3 has 16 residues. The ends were cut back, 5 bases at V and 0 bases at J, with 16 bases in the middle. The CDR3 bases are TGTGCCAGCAGCTTGATTTGGGGGCCCATGAACACTGAAGCTTTCTTT. Its protein product is CASSLIWGPMNTEAFF.

The CDR3 spells CASSIGDRGYNEQFF. The CDR3 DNA reads as TGTGCCAGTAGTATAGGGGACAGGGGCTACAATGAGCAGTTCTTC. The chain uses TRBV19 and TRBJ2-1; 10 bases are shared with TRBD1. The CDR3 sequence is 15 residues long. The germline V gene encodes CDR1 LNHDA and CDR2 SQIVND (reference sequence). With V trimmed by 1 base and J by 3 bases, 0 bases remained unmatched.

This chain links TRBV6-6 with TRBJ2-7; D perhaps matches TRBD1 (5 bases). Trimming took off 7 bases at V and 5 bases at J, with 18 bases between the two ends. The germline V gene encodes CDR1 MNHNY and CDR2 SVGAGI (reference sequence). This CDR3 has 14 amino acids. CDR3: CASTWGRDRHEQYF. The CDR3 DNA reads TGTGCCAGCACCTGGGGCAGGGATCGGCACGAGCAGTACTTC.

The rearrangement joins TRBV6-6 to TRBJ2-7, with D unresolved. Trimming cost V 2 bases and J 2 bases, with 7 bases left between them. The CDR3 spans 13 residues. Germline assignment: CDR1 MNHNY and CDR2 SVGAGI (reference sequence). CDR3: CASSYPQTYEQYF. The CDR3 nucleotides are TGTGCCAGCAGTTACCCGCAGACCTACGAGCAGTACTTC.

CDR3 nucleotide sequence: TGTGCCATCGGCTCCAGGATGAACACCGGGGAGCTGTTTTTT. Amino acids: CAIGSRMNTGELFF. The rearrangement joins TRBV28 to TRBJ2-2, with unresolved D. CDR3 length equals 14 residues. Trimming left V 10 bases short and J 1 base short, with 13 bases between. Germline V gene sequence: CDR1 MDHEN, CDR2 SYDVKM.

The CDR3 region is CASSSPFRDSRGGANVLTF. The CDR3 DNA reads as TGTGCCAGCAGCTCCCCGTTCCGGGACAGCCGGGGAGGGGCCAACGTCCTGACTTTC. The chain links TRBV7-9 to TRBJ2-6, with 7 positions matching TRBD1. Per the germline V gene, CDR1 is SEHNR and CDR2 is FQNEAQ (reference sequence). The length of the CDR3 is 19 residues. V was pared by 4 bases and J by 4 bases, with 16 bases of the junction left unmatched.

This chain uses TRBV5-1 with TRBJ2-7; 11 bases line up with TRBD2. From germline, CDR1 is SGHRS and CDR2 YFSETQ. Trimming removed 4 bases from V and 3 bases from J; junction bases left unmatched: 3. The CDR3 runs to 14 residues. DNA for the CDR3: TGCGCCAGCAGCGCGGGACTAGCGGACTACGAGCAGTACTTC. Amino acids: CASSAGLADYEQYF. The variable domain in full, with the rest retrieved from reference TRBV5-1 and TRBJ2-7, is KAGVTQTPRYLIKTRGQQVTLSCSPISGHRSVSWYQQTPGQGLQFLFEYFSETQRNKGNFPGRFSGRQFSNSRSEMNVSTLELGDSALYLCASSAGLADYEQYFGPGTRLTVT.

The rearrangement joins TRBV28 to TRBJ1-5; 7 nucleotides match TRBD1. Per the germline V gene, CDR1 is MDHEN and CDR2 is SYDVKM. J gave up 4 bases and V 2 bases, and 2 bases lay outside the gene matches. The CDR3 extends over 14 amino acids. DNA of the CDR3: TGTGCCAGCAGTTTAACGACAGGGAATCAGCCCCAGCATTTT. Protein: CASSLTTGNQPQHF. Drawing the rest from reference TRBV28 and TRBJ1-5, the complete variable domain is DVKVTQSSRYLVKRTGEKVFLECVQDMDHENMFWYRQDPGLGLRLIYFSYDVKMKEKGDIPEGYSVSREKKERFSLILESASTNQTSMYLCASSLTTGNQPQHFGDGTRLSIL.

This sequence joins TRBV5-1 and TRBJ2-3; 8 bases are a match to TRBD1. This CDR3 spans 15 amino acids. The germline CDR1 and CDR2 sequences are SGHRS and YFSETQ. Trimming cost V 0 bases and J 7 bases; bases outside gene matches: 7. The CDR3 is CASSLESGGANTQYF. CDR3 nucleotides: TGCGCCAGCAGCTTGGAGTCAGGGGGCGCGAATACGCAGTATTTT.

The chain uses TRBV7-3 and TRBJ1-2; TRBD1 matches 9 bases. CDR3 length: 17 residues. The V gene end was trimmed by 9 bases and the J gene end by 3 bases; junction bases not matched to a gene: 17. Germline CDR1 and CDR2: SGHTA and FQGTGA. The CDR3 loop is CARSKCFGDRGDYGYTF. In DNA form, the CDR3 reads TGTGCCAGATCAAAATGTTTCGGAGACAGGGGGGACTATGGCTACACCTTC.